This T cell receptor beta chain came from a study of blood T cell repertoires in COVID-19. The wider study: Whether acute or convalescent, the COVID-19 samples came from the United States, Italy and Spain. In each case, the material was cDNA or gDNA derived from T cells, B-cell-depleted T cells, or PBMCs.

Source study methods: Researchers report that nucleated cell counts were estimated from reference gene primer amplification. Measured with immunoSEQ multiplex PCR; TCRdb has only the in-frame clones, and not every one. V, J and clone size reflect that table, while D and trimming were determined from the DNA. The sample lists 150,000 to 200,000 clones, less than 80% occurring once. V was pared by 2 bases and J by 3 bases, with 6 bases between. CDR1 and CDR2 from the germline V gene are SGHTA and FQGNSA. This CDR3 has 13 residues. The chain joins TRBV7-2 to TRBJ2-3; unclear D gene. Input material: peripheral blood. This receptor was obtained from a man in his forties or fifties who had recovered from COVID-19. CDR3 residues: CASSLPGTDTQYF. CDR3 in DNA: TGTGCCAGCAGCTTACCAGGAACAGATACGCAGTATTTT. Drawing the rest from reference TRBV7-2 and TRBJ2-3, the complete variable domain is GAGVSQSPSNKVTEKGKDVELRCDPISGHTALYWYRQSLGQGLEFLIYFQGNSAPDKSGLPSDRFSAERTGGSVSTLTIQRTQQEDSAVYLCASSLPGTDTQYFGPGTRLTVL.